This T cell receptor (beta chain) was sequenced in a study of human T cells and chemical hapten exposure (dated by TCRdb to the early 2020s). With respect to the entire study: Libraries were pooled for sequencing, and per-sample TCR yields varied mainly because of small differences in library volumes within the pool. In alopecia patients, the study followed how the peripheral blood TCR repertoire changed in vivo over primary and secondary sensitization to diphenylcyclopropenone (DPC), a hapten. Each blood RNA sample was used to sequence both TCR alpha and TCR beta chains.

To prepare the library, RACE was applied. Sequencing was performed on a NextSeq 500. During library preparation, unique molecular identifiers were attached to individual cDNA molecules so that TCRs could be counted in a quantitative, reproducible way. The original methods were these. Samples had a median of 95,638 TCRs, with a range from 23,224 to 690,600. The Decombinator software suite was used to annotate the V, J and CDR3 of the TCR reads. For the PS versus PT1 abundance plots, all samples were subsampled to the same number of TCRs (28,000). TCRs were defined as expanded if absent before sensitization and observed at least eight times at the 2-week time point. Clones were called with MiXCR by TCRdb after fastp trimmed the public reads at Q25, and only in-frame beta chains were retained. Each record represents a unique CDR3 protein, reported with the most common genes and DNA among its rows. TCRdb's processing, not the authors' own work, is the source of the V and J calls. The table for this sample lists around 130,000 distinct CDR3 sequences; 9% to 10% of them were counted only once. Roughly 2% of the sample rests with the top ten.

The paper's findings and limits, for the study overall: After repeated subsampling, the strength of the expansion versus patch-test correlation and the threshold at which it became significant changed. No change with DPC sensitization was found in the number of TCRs above 1 in 1000 frequency, and no evidence of global repertoire structure alterations was found.

What the time point label conveys for this sample: healthy volunteer bleed at 2 weeks. Total RNA was extracted from unfractionated whole blood that had been collected in Tempus Blood RNA tubes. A few healthy volunteers were used as TCR sequencing controls and were bled at day 0, 2 weeks and 6 weeks. V lost 5 bases and J lost 8 bases; the stretch between them is 18 bases long. CDR1 and CDR2, per the germline V gene (reference sequence), are LNHDA and SQIVND. The CDR3 starts with the cysteine, ends with the phenylalanine, and has 14 residues. The only DNA kept is the CDR3, 42 bases in frame from the first base. This clonotype was detected ten times or more. The specificity of this receptor is unknown. No base quality information exists; no much larger clone differs at one position.

Sequences were obtained from whole blood. The sequence links TRBV19 to TRBJ1-2, with no reliable assignment of the D segment. The receptor's source is a male donor in good health. Some clones in this sample may be carry-over from other donors' samples. The CDR3 region reads CASSLPGGVGGYTF. DNA sequence: TGTGCCAGTAGTCTACCCGGCGGGGTCGGGGGCTACACCTTC.